Below, 6 T cell receptor beta chains from the same sample are listed, as sequenced in a study of T-cell memory formation after mild COVID-19. TCRdb itself ran the 5' RACE reads through MiXCR, one entry per CDR3 protein. Found here are 110,000 or so distinct CDR3 sequences, approximately 22% of them singletons; the top ten hold approximately 40%. Sequencing input: PBMCs or a T cell subset sorted from them (not recorded which). These receptors were taken from a man between 18 and 29 years old who had mild COVID-19 (a few samples of this study predate the infection). Cell type and time point are not known.

J is TRBJ2-7 and V is TRBV6-6; D is unclear. CDR3 length: 12 residues. The ends were cut back, 1 base at V and 5 bases at J, with 6 bases in the middle. The germline V gene encodes CDR1 MNHNY and CDR2 SVGAGI (reference sequence). CDR3 bases: TGTGCCAGCAGTTACTTGTGGGACGAGCAGTACTTC. This gives the protein CASSYLWDEQYF.

The rearrangement joins TRBV6-2 or TRBV6-3 to TRBJ2-1; unclear D gene. V was shortened by 0 bases and J by 8 bases, with 5 bases between the two germline ends. This CDR3 region has 12 residues. Germline CDR1 MNHEY, CDR2 SVGEGT. The CDR3 spells CASSYSFHEQFF. As DNA, the CDR3 is TGTGCCAGCAGTTACTCTTTCCATGAGCAGTTCTTC.

The chain has TRBV20-1 and TRBJ2-7; 9 bases are shared with TRBD1. V trimming: 2 bases; J trimming: 4 bases; junction bases outside the gene matches: 9. Germline CDR1 reads DFQATT; CDR2 reads SNEGSKA (reference sequence). This CDR3 has 15 amino acids. The CDR3 region is CSARLRTGVAYEQYF. The CDR3 nucleotides read TGCAGTGCTAGACTGAGGACAGGGGTTGCATACGAGCAGTACTTC.

The rearrangement joins TRBV3-1 to TRBJ2-1; D perhaps matches TRBD2 (5 bases). V was shortened by 0 bases and J by 4 bases, with 13 bases between the two germline ends. Germline loops: CDR1 LGHDT, CDR2 YNNKEL (reference sequence). This CDR3 is built from 16 residues. CDR3 amino acids: CASSQDLGVMYNEQFF. The CDR3, as DNA: TGTGCCAGCAGCCAAGACCTCGGGGTTATGTACAATGAGCAGTTCTTC.

The chain uses TRBV4-2 and TRBJ1-1; a weak D match, TRBD1 (5 bases). The V and J ends lost 1 base and 3 bases respectively, with 12 bases between them. From germline, CDR1 is LGHNA and CDR2 YNFKEQ. The CDR3 has 15 amino acids. CDR3 residues: CASSQVGTAHTEAFF. The DNA of the CDR3 is TGTGCCAGCAGCCAAGTGGGGACGGCGCACACTGAAGCTTTCTTT.

This clonotype was seen ten or more times. The V call is TRBV7-6, the J call TRBJ2-3, with 8 bases aligning to TRBD1. The CDR3 loop spans 14 amino acids. V lost 5 bases to trimming and J lost 6 bases; unmatched junction nucleotides: 7. CDR1 SGHVS and CDR2 FNYEAQ come from the germline V gene. The CDR3 region has the DNA TGTGCCAGCAGCCTTGGGACAGGCCCGGATACGCAGTATTTT. It encodes CASSLGTGPDTQYF.